Presented here are 14 T cell receptor beta chains from one specimen sequenced in a study of response to subunit inactivated influenza vaccine. MiXCR, applied by TCRdb to the RT-PCR reads, yields one record per CDR3 protein. The sample holds fewer than 700,000 distinct CDR3 sequences, roughly 13% seen once. The sample here was PBMCs from blood, taken more than 35 days after vaccination. These TCRs come from a man in his fifties or sixties who received an inactivated influenza vaccine.

The chain carries TRBV7-3 and TRBJ2-1; 7 nucleotides line up with TRBD2. Per the germline V gene, CDR1 is SGHTA and CDR2 is FQGTGA. This CDR3 is 18 amino acids long. J lost 4 bases, V lost 0 bases, and 12 bases had no gene match. This chain's CDR3 is CASSLTSGGGPLYNEQFF. The CDR3 DNA sequence: TGTGCCAGCAGCTTAACGTCGGGGGGAGGGCCCTTATACAATGAGCAGTTCTTC.

Many counts were recorded for this clonotype. The V call is TRBV4-3, the J call TRBJ2-7; TRBD2 aligns across 9 bases. The CDR3 totals 13 residues. Germline-derived CDR1 and CDR2 are LGHNA and YSLEER. The V and J ends lost 4 bases and 5 bases, in that order; junction bases with no gene match: 3. The CDR3 region is CASSRSGSNEQYF. In DNA, the CDR3 is TGCGCCAGCAGCCGTAGCGGGAGCAACGAGCAGTACTTC.

V and J are TRBV5-1 and TRBJ2-3, with 12 bases lining up with TRBD2. The CDR3 totals 16 residues. The germline V gene has CDR1 SGHRS and CDR2 YFSETQ. J gave up 2 bases and V 4 bases, and 5 bases lay outside the gene matches. DNA for the CDR3: TGCGCCAGCAGCATACCTAGCGGGGGGGACACAGATACGCAGTATTTT. It is translated as CASSIPSGGDTDTQYF.

This clonotype was seen a few times. The chain recombines TRBV20-1 with TRBJ2-7; 8 bases match TRBD2. This CDR3 region has 16 residues. Germline CDR1 reads DFQATT; CDR2 reads SNEGSKA (reference sequence). CDR3 protein: CSVSGKRGGNPYEQYF. The CDR3 nucleotides are TGCAGCGTTAGCGGGAAACGGGGGGGCAATCCCTACGAGCAGTACTTC.

V gene TRBV20-1 combines with J gene TRBJ2-5; no definite D call. The V end lost 6 bases, the J end lost 3 bases, and 5 bases lay between the germline ends. This CDR3 is built from 10 residues. CDR1 and CDR2 from the germline V gene are DFQATT and SNEGSKA (reference sequence). The CDR3 bases are TGCAGTGCAGAGGAAGAGACCCAGTACTTC. This sequence encodes CSAEEETQYF.

The table lists this clonotype with many counts. This chain uses TRBV9 with TRBJ2-5; possible D gene TRBD2, 6 bases. The CDR3 is 16 residues long. Trimming pared 0 bases from V and 0 bases from J, leaving 12 bases between. CDR1 is SGDLS and CDR2 is YYNGEE in the germline V gene. The CDR3 coding sequence is TGTGCCAGCAGCGTAGATGCGGGATCGTACCAAGAGACCCAGTACTTC. Its translation: CASSVDAGSYQETQYF. The full variable domain, in which reference TRBV9 and TRBJ2-5 provide the parts outside the CDR3, is DSGVTQTPKHLITATGQRVTLRCSPRSGDLSVYWYQQSLDQGLQFLIQYYNGEERAKGNILERFSAQQFPDLHSELNLSSLELGDSALYFCASSVDAGSYQETQYFGPGTRLLVL.

In its sample, this clonotype was seen a few times. This chain joins TRBV15 and TRBJ2-7, with D uncertain. Trimming took off 0 bases at V and 1 base at J, with 10 bases between the two ends. This CDR3 spans 15 amino acids. The germline gives CDR1 LNHNV, CDR2 YYDKDF (reference sequence). CDR3 nucleotides: TGTGCCACCAGCAGAGATCCGCAGGCGTCCTACGAGCAGTACTTC. It encodes CATSRDPQASYEQYF.

J is TRBJ1-2 and V is TRBV12-3 or TRBV12-4; D is undetermined. V lost 7 bases and J 7 bases, leaving 10 bases between the germline ends. The CDR3 runs 11 residues. CDR3 coding DNA: TGTGCCAGCACCCTTGGTGTTGGCTACACCTTC. As protein: CASTLGVGYTF.

This clonotype has only a few counts. V and J are TRBV29-1 and TRBJ2-7, with 9 bases aligning to TRBD2. The germline CDR1 and CDR2 sequences are SQVTM and ANQGSEA. The V and J ends lost 5 bases and 0 bases, in that order; junction bases with no gene match: 8. The CDR3 has 15 residues. CDR3: CSVTMTSGSSYEQYF. The CDR3 DNA reads TGCAGCGTTACAATGACTAGCGGAAGCTCCTACGAGCAGTACTTC.

This sequence joins TRBV12-3 or TRBV12-4 and TRBJ1-5, with 9 bases aligning to TRBD1. With 6 bases clipped from V and 6 bases from J, the junction kept 9 bases outside the gene matches. The CDR3 sequence is 15 residues long. As DNA, the CDR3 is TGTGCCAGCAGCCTGGGACAGGGCTCGCTTCAGCCCCAGCATTTT. Its protein product is CASSLGQGSLQPQHF.

The rearrangement joins TRBV5-1 to TRBJ2-7; D is perhaps TRBD2 (6 bases). The CDR3 has 14 amino acids. Germline CDR1 is SGHRS and CDR2 is YFSETQ. V was trimmed by 4 bases and J by 3 bases, leaving 14 bases between them. The CDR3, as DNA: TGCGCCAGCAGCGACGTCCGGACTAACTACGAGCAGTACTTC. Protein: CASSDVRTNYEQYF.

The chain combines TRBV11-2 with TRBJ2-7; 7 nucleotides align to TRBD2. CDR1 and CDR2 from the germline V gene are SGHAT and FQNNGV. CDR3 length: 19 amino acids. The junction had 17 bases not matched to a gene; V was cut back by 1 base and J by 2 bases. CDR3 residues: CASSLGKTRRSGSPYEQYF. In nucleotides, the CDR3 is TGTGCCAGCAGCTTAGGCAAAACTCGCCGTAGCGGGTCTCCCTACGAGCAGTACTTC.

The chain is built from TRBV27 and TRBJ2-6; D tentatively fits TRBD1 or TRBD2 (5 bases each). The CDR3 has 19 amino acids. V lost 4 bases to trimming and J lost 0 bases, with 19 bases between them. Germline CDR1 is MNHEY and CDR2 is SMNVEV (reference sequence). The CDR3 loop is CASSYRGTFSHSGANVLTF. The CDR3 region has the DNA TGTGCCAGCAGTTATCGAGGGACCTTCTCACACTCTGGGGCCAACGTCCTGACTTTC.

The rearrangement uses TRBV10-3 and TRBJ1-1; D ambiguous. The ends were cut back, 3 bases at V and 8 bases at J, with 10 bases in the middle. Germline CDR1 reads ENHRY; CDR2 reads SYGVKD. This CDR3 is 12 amino acids long. Here the CDR3 DNA reads TGTGCCATCAGTGATGGTAGGGTCGAAGCTTTCTTT. Encoded protein: CAISDGRVEAFF.